This T cell receptor (beta chain) appears in the sequencing data of a study of shared clonotypes between healthy human individuals. Regarding the study as a whole: Memory subsets generally showed lower estimated richness than naive subsets.

Naive CD8 cells were CD45RO-negative, positively selected for CCR7, excluding terminally differentiated effector memory CD45RA+ cells. Concerning this clone itself: Its cognate antigen is unknown.

Methods used by the authors: With immunoSEQ giving junction-only sequences and no quality scores, filtering differed. Repertoires were generated with immunoSEQ multiplex PCR, while TCRdb's copy carries only in-frame clones and drops some. V and J calls plus clone size are reproduced from that table; the DNA served to infer D and trimming. The table shows about 2.1 million clones, with 93% occurring only once. Looked up from germline, CDR1 is MGHRA and CDR2 is YSYEKL. After removal of 2 bases from V and 1 base from J, the junction contained 2 bases not matched to a gene. CDR3 length equals 18 residues.

This sequence originates from a man younger than 35 in good health. Some clones in this sample may be carry-over from other donors' samples. Sequenced sample: naive CD8+ T cells from PBMCs. J is TRBJ2-1 and V is TRBV4-1, with 16 nucleotides matching TRBD2. The CDR3 loop reads CASSQKGLAGGSYNEQFF. DNA for the CDR3: TGCGCCAGCAGCCAAAAGGGACTAGCGGGAGGGTCCTACAATGAGCAGTTCTTC.